The 5 T cell receptor beta chains given below trace back to one sample, sequenced in a study of neurological immune-mediated disorders. TCRdb used MiXCR to reprocess the 5' RACE reads, holding one entry per CDR3 protein. The table has 72,000 or so distinct CDR3 sequences, more than 15% seen once. Sequenced: PBMCs. The receptor set was obtained from a middle-aged woman in good health.

The CDR3 DNA reads TGCAGTACTATGGGGTACGAGCAGTACGTC. Translating it yields CSTMGYEQYV. This chain joins TRBV20-1 and TRBJ2-7; D is unresolved. Germline CDR1 is DFQATT and CDR2 is SNEGSKA (reference sequence). V gave up 8 bases and J gave up 4 bases, with 9 bases separating them. This CDR3 has 10 residues.

This clonotype has ten or more counts. The chain has TRBV7-2 and TRBJ2-5; D gene ambiguous. In germline, CDR1 is SGHTA, CDR2 FQGNSA. CDR3 length: 12 amino acids. Trimming shortened V by 0 bases and J by 14 bases, and 13 bases separated the two germline ends. The CDR3 DNA is TGTGCCAGCAGCTTAGCGGCACCTAAACCCTACTTC. As protein: CASSLAAPKPYF.

At least ten counts were recorded for this clonotype. The chain has TRBV6-2 or TRBV6-3 and TRBJ2-6, with D maybe TRBD2 (6 bases). With 7 bases removed from V and 1 base from J, the gap between germline ends came to 11 bases. Per the germline V gene, CDR1 is MNHEY and CDR2 is SVGEGT. The CDR3 runs 15 residues. DNA for the CDR3: TGTGCCAGCACCAACGGGGGATCTGGGGCCAACGTCCTGACTTTC. Translation gives CASTNGGSGANVLTF.

This clonotype was found many times. The chain couples TRBV6-6 to TRBJ2-3, with 10 nucleotides matching TRBD2. CDR1 and CDR2 from the germline V gene are MNHNY and SVGAGI (reference sequence). There are 16 residues in the CDR3. Germline trimming cut 0 bases from V and 2 bases from J; bases unmatched to any gene: 2. In DNA form, the CDR3 reads TGTGCCAGCAGTTACTCGGGACTAGCGTTCACAGATACGCAGTATTTT. Its translation: CASSYSGLAFTDTQYF.

This clonotype was picked up many times. The chain has TRBV18 and TRBJ1-1, with D unclear. Germline V gene sequence: CDR1 KGHSH, CDR2 LQKENI. Trimming shortened V by 2 bases and J by 2 bases, and 6 bases separated the two germline ends. The CDR3 runs to 13 residues. This CDR3 is CASSPGLNTEAFF. The DNA for the CDR3 is TGTGCCAGCTCACCAGGACTAAACACTGAAGCTTTCTTT.